This is a list of T cell receptor beta chains from one sample in a study of Ad26.COV2.S vaccination and SARS-CoV-2 variants. Using immunoSEQ multiplex PCR, the repertoire was profiled, and TCRdb retains in-frame clones only, with some absent. The sample holds some 330,000 clones, roughly 90% seen once. Sequenced here: peripheral blood, sampled in a trial of Ad26.COV2.S vaccine versus placebo. Receptor source: a person between 18 and 60 years old who received the Ad26.COV2.S COVID-19 vaccine or a placebo. Each CDR3 is given with its conserved first and last residue. The D gene is left open where the match is weak. Size values are once, few and many counts, or a class for expanded clones, and some rows have none.

once | NA | TRBJ2-5 | TRBV4-2 | CASSHPGVGETQYF | TGTGCCAGCAGCCACCCGGGAGTGGGGGAGACCCAGTACTTC
many | NA | TRBJ1-1 | TRBV27 | CASSTMRAGLLNTEAFF | TGTGCCAGCAGTACTATGCGTGCGGGACTCCTGAACACTGAAGCTTTCTTT
NA | TRBD2 | TRBJ2-3 | TRBV24-1 | CATTPGGSGRTDTQYF | TGTGCCACCACCCCCGGGGGTAGCGGGAGAACAGATACGCAGTATTTT
NA | NA | TRBJ2-7 | TRBV13 | CASSLHRESPGYEQYF | TGTGCCAGCAGCTTGCACAGGGAGAGTCCGGGGTACGAGCAGTACTTC
once | NA | TRBJ1-5 | TRBV19 | CASSMGGNQPQHF | TGTGCCAGTAGTATGGGCGGCAATCAGCCCCAGCATTTT
NA | NA | TRBJ2-2 | TRBV6-2/TRBV6-3 | CASSLRLGKTGELFF | TGTGCCAGCAGCCTCCGTCTTGGAAAAACCGGGGAGCTGTTTTTT
NA | NA | TRBJ2-5 | TRBV3-1/TRBV3-2 | CASSQFTQYF | TGTGCCAGCAGCCAATTCACCCAGTACTTC
few | NA | TRBJ1-2 | TRBV7-9 | CASSLVLQGTDYGYTF | TGTGCCAGCAGCTTAGTCTTGCAGGGGACGGACTATGGCTACACCTTC
NA | TRBD2 | TRBJ2-2 | TRBV2 | CASGLAGGGTGELFF | TGTGCCAGCGGACTAGCGGGGGGAGGAACCGGGGAGCTGTTTTTT
NA | TRBD2 | TRBJ2-1 | TRBV13 | CASSSPSGRGRNEQFF | TGTGCCAGCAGCTCGCCTAGCGGGAGAGGTCGGAATGAGCAGTTCTTC
once | NA | TRBJ2-2 | TRBV4-3 | CASSQVAINTGELFF | TGCGCCAGCAGCCAAGTCGCCATAAACACCGGGGAGCTGTTTTTT
NA | NA | TRBJ2-7 | TRBV6-5 | CASLSVNSYEQYF | TGTGCCAGCCTCAGCGTAAACTCCTACGAGCAGTACTTC
NA | TRBD1 | TRBJ1-1 | TRBV4-1 | CASSQKGALWGANTEAFF | TGCGCCAGCAGCCAGAAGGGGGCCCTTTGGGGGGCGAACACTGAAGCTTTCTTT
NA | NA | TRBJ1-2 | TRBV18 | CASSPPLALLNYGYTF | TGTGCCAGCTCACCACCCTTGGCACTTCTCAACTATGGCTACACCTTC
NA | NA | TRBJ2-1 | TRBV7-2 | CASSFGVAYNEQFF | TGTGCCAGCAGCTTCGGCGTTGCCTACAATGAGCAGTTCTTC
few | NA | TRBJ1-1 | TRBV7-9 | CASRFGGNTEAFF | TGTGCCAGCAGGTTCGGAGGTAACACTGAAGCTTTCTTT
NA | NA | TRBJ1-2 | TRBV27 | CASSVLGGGGYGYTF | TGTGCCAGCAGCGTTCTTGGGGGCGGTGGCTATGGCTACACCTTC
NA | NA | TRBJ1-5 | TRBV15 | CATSERHLTQPQHF | TGTGCCACCAGCGAGAGACACTTAACTCAGCCCCAGCATTTT
NA | TRBD2 | TRBJ2-3 | TRBV4-3 | CASSLETSGSTDTQYF | TGCGCCAGCAGCCTAGAGACTAGCGGTAGCACAGATACGCAGTATTTT
NA | NA | TRBJ2-3 | TRBV7-9 | CASSPLATSTDTQYF | TGTGCCAGCAGCCCTCTAGCGACTAGCACAGATACGCAGTATTTT
NA | NA | TRBJ1-2 | TRBV21-1 | CASSPALVDTF | TGTGCCAGCAGCCCAGCTCTGGTGGACACCTTC
NA | NA | TRBJ2-7 | TRBV27 | CASSLGDWTASYEQYF | TGTGCCAGCAGTTTAGGGGATTGGACAGCCTCCTACGAGCAGTACTTC
NA | NA | TRBJ2-5 | TRBV19 | CASTWAGSGGQETQYF | TGTGCCAGTACCTGGGCAGGGAGTGGTGGACAAGAGACCCAGTACTTC
NA | NA | TRBJ2-3 | TRBV10-3 | CARSTTDTDTQYF | TGTGCCAGAAGCACTACCGACACAGATACGCAGTATTTT
once | NA | TRBJ2-5 | TRBV14 | CASSPLGTGETQYF | TGTGCCAGCAGCCCTCTGGGGACTGGGGAGACCCAGTACTTC
NA | NA | TRBJ2-1 | TRBV15 | CATSTHALGAVRYNEQFF | TGTGCCACCAGCACCCACGCGCTTGGGGCAGTCCGTTACAATGAGCAGTTCTTC
NA | NA | TRBJ2-1 | TRBV2 | CATQHTSPYNEQFF | TGTGCCACCCAGCATACGAGTCCCTACAATGAGCAGTTCTTC